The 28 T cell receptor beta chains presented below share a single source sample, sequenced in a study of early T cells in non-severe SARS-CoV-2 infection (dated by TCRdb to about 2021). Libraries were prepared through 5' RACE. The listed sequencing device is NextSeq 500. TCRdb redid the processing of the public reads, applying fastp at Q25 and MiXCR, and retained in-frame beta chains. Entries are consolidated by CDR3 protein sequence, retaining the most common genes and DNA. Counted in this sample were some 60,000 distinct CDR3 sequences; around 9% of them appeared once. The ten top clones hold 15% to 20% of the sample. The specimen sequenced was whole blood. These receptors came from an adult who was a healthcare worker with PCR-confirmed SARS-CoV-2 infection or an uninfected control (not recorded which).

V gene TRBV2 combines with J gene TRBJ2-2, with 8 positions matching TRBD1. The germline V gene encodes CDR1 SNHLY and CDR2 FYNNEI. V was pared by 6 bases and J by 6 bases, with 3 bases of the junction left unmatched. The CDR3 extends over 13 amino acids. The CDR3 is CASRRQGPGELFF. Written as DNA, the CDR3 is TGTGCCAGCAGGCGACAGGGGCCCGGGGAGCTGTTTTTT.

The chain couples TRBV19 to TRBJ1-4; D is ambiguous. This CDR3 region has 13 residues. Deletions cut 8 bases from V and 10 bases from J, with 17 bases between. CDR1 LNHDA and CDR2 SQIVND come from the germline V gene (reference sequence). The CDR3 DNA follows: TGTGCCAGTGCCGAGGCGGCGTTCGGAAAACTGTTTTTT. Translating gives CASAEAAFGKLFF. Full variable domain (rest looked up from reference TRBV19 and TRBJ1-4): DGGITQSPKYLFRKEGQNVTLSCEQNLNHDAMYWYRQDPGQGLRLIYYSQIVNDFQKGDIAEGYSVSREKKESFPLTVTSAQKNPTAFYLCASAEAAFGKLFFGSGTQLSVL.

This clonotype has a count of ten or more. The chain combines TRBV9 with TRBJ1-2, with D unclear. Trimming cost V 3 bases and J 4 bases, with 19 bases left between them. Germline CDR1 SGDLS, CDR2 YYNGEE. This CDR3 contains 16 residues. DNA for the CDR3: TGTGCCAGCAGCGGAGTACGGCGTAGCGAGAGCTATGGCTACACCTTC. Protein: CASSGVRRSESYGYTF.

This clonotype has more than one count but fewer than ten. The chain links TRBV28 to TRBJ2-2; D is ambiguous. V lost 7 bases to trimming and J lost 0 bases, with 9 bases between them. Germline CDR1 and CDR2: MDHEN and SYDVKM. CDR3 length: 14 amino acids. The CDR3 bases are TGTGCCAGCAAGAGTCGAACGAACACCGGGGAGCTGTTTTTT. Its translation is CASKSRTNTGELFF.

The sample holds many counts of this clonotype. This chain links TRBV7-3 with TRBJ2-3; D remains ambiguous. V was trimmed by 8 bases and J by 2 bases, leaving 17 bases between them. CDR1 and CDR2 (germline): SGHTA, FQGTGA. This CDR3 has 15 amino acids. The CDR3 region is CASPPPSTVTDTQYF. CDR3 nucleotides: TGTGCCAGCCCCCCCCCCTCGACTGTCACAGATACGCAGTATTTT.

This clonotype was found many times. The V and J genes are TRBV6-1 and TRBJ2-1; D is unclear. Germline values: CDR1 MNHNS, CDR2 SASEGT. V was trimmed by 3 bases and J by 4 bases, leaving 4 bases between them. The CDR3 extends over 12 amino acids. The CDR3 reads CASSEIYNEQFF. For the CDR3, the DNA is TGTGCCAGCAGTGAGATATACAATGAGCAGTTCTTC.

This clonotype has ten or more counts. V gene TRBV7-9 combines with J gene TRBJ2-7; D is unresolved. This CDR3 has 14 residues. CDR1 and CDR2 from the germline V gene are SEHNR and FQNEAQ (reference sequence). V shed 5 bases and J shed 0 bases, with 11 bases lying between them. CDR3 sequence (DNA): TGTGCCAGCAGCCCCCGGGTGAGCTCCTACGAGCAGTACTTC. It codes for CASSPRVSSYEQYF. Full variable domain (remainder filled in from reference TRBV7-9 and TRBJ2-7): DTGVSQNPRHKITKRGQNVTFRCDPISEHNRLYWYRQTLGQGPEFLTYFQNEAQLEKSRLLSDRFSAERPKGSFSTLEIQRTEQGDSAMYLCASSPRVSSYEQYFGPGTRLTVT.

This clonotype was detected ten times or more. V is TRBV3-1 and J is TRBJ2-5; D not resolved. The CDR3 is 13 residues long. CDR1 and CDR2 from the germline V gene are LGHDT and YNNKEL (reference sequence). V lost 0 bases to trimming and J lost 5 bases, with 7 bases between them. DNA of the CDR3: TGTGCCAGCAGCCAAGACGTTGCGGAGACCCAGTACTTC. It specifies CASSQDVAETQYF.

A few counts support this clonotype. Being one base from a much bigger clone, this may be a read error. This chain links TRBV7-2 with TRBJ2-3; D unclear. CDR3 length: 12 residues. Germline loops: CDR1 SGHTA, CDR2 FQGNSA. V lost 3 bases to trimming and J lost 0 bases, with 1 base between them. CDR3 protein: CASSFSTDTQYF. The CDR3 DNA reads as TGTGCCAGCAGCTTTAGCACAGATACGCAGTATTTT. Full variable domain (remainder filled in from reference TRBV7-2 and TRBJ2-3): GAGVSQSPSNKVTEKGKDVELRCDPISGHTALYWYRQSLGQGLEFLIYFQGNSAPDKSGLPSDRFSAERTGGSVSTLTIQRTQQEDSAVYLCASSFSTDTQYFGPGTRLTVL.

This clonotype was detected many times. In nucleotides, the CDR3 is TGTGCCAGCAGTTCCCCAGCGGGAGGCTTGTCCGGGGAGCTGTTTTTT. It translates to CASSSPAGGLSGELFF. The chain is built from TRBV7-2 and TRBJ2-2, with 9 bases identical to TRBD2. The CDR3 has 16 amino acids. CDR1 is SGHTA and CDR2 is FQGNSA in the germline V gene. With 6 bases clipped from V and 6 bases from J, the junction kept 11 bases outside the gene matches.

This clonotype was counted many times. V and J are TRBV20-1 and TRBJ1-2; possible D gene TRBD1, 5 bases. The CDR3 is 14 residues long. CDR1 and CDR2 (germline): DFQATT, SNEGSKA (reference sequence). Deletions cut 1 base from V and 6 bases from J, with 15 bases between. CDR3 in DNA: TGCAGTGCTAGAGTGGGAACAGGAACAAATGGCTACACCTTC. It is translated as CSARVGTGTNGYTF.

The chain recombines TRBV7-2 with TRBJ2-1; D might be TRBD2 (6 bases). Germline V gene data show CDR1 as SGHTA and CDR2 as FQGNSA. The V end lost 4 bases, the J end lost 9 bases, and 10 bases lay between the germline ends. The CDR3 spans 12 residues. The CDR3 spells CASSSTSREQFF. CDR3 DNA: TGTGCCAGCAGCTCGACTAGTCGTGAGCAGTTCTTC.

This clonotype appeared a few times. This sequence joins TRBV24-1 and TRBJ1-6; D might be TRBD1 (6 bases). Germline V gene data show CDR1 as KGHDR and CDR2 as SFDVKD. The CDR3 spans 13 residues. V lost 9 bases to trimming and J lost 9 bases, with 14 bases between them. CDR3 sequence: CATRATGLSPLHF. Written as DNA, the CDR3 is TGTGCCACCCGCGCGACAGGCCTTTCACCCCTCCACTTT.

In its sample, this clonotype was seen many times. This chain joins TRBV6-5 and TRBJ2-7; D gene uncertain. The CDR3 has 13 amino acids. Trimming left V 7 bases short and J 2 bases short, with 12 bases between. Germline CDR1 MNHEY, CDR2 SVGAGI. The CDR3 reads CASMSPRTYEQYF. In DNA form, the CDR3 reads TGTGCCAGCATGTCCCCCCGGACCTACGAGCAGTACTTC.

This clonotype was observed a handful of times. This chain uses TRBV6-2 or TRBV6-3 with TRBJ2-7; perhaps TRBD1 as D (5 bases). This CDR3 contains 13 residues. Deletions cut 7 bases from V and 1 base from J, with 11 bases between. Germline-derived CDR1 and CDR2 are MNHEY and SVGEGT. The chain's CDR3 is CASTRTRSYEQYF. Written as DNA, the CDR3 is TGTGCCAGCACCCGGACAAGGTCCTACGAGCAGTACTTC.

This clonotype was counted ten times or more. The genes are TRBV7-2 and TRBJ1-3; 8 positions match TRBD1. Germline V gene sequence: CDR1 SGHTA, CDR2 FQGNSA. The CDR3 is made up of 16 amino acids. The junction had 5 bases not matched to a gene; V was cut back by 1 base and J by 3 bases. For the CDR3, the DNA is TGTGCCAGCAGCTTAGGGACAGGGTCGGGTGGAAACACCATATATTTT. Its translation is CASSLGTGSGGNTIYF. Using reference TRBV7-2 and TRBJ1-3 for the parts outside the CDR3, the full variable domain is GAGVSQSPSNKVTEKGKDVELRCDPISGHTALYWYRQSLGQGLEFLIYFQGNSAPDKSGLPSDRFSAERTGGSVSTLTIQRTQQEDSAVYLCASSLGTGSGGNTIYFGEGSWLTVV.

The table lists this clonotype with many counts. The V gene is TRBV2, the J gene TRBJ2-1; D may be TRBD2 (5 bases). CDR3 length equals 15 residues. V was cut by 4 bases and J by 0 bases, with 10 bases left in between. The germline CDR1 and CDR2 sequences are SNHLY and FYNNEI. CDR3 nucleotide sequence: TGTGCCAGCAGTGGACTACCCAGCTCCTACAATGAGCAGTTCTTC. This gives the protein CASSGLPSSYNEQFF.

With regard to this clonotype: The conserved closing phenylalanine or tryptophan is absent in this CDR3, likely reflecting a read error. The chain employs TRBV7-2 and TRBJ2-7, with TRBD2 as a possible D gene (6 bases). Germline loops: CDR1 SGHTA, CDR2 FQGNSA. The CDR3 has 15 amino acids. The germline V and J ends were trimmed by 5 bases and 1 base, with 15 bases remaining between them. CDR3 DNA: TGTGCCAGCAGCCTACCGGGACTCGGTTCCTACGAGCAGTACCTC. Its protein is CASSLPGLGSYEQYL.

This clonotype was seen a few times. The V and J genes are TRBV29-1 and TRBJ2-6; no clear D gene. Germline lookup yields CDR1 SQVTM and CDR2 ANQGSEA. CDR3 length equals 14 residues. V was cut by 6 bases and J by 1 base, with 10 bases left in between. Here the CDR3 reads CSVVGWSGANVLTF. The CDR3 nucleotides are TGCAGCGTAGTAGGCTGGTCTGGGGCCAACGTCCTGACTTTC.

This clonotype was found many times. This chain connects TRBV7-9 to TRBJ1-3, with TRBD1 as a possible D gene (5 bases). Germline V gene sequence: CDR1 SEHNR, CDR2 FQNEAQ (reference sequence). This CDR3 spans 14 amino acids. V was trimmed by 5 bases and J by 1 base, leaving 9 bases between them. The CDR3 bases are TGTGCCAGCAGCCCCGGGACTTCTGGAAACACCATATATTTT. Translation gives CASSPGTSGNTIYF.

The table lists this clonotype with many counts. CDR3 bases: TGTGCCAGCAGGTCCGGGACTAGCGGCTTTAATGAGCAGTTCTTC. Translating gives CASRSGTSGFNEQFF. The chain couples TRBV12-3 or TRBV12-4 to TRBJ2-1, with 11 bases identical to TRBD2. This CDR3 is built from 15 residues. J was trimmed by 7 bases and V by 6 bases; bases with no gene match: 8.

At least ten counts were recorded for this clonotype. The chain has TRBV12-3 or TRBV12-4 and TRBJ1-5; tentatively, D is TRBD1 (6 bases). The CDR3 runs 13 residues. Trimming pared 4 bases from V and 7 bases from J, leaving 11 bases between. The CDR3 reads CASSWDTKQPQHF. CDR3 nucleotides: TGTGCCAGCAGTTGGGACACAAAGCAGCCCCAGCATTTT.

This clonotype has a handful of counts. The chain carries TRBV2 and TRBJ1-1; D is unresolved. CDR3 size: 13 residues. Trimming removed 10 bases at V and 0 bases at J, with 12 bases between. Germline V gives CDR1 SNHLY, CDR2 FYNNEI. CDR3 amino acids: CATRLGMNTEAFF. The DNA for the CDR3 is TGTGCCACTCGACTCGGGATGAACACTGAAGCTTTCTTT.

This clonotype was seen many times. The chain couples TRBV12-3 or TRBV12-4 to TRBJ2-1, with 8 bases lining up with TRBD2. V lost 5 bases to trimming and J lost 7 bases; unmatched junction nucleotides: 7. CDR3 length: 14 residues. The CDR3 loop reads CASSPGLASNEQFF. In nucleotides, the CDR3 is TGTGCCAGCAGTCCAGGACTAGCATCAAATGAGCAGTTCTTC.

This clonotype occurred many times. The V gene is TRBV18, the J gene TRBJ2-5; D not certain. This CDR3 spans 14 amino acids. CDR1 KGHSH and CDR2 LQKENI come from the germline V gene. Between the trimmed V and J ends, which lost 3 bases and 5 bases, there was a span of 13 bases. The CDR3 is CASSPIPLGETQYF. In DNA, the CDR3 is TGTGCCAGCTCACCGATACCGTTAGGGGAGACCCAGTACTTC.

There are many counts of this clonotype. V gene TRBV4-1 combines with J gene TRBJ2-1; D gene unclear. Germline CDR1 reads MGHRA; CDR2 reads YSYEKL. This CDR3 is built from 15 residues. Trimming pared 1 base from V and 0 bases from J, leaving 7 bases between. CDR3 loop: CASSQVGSSYNEQFF. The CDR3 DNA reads TGCGCCAGCAGCCAAGTCGGTAGCTCCTACAATGAGCAGTTCTTC.

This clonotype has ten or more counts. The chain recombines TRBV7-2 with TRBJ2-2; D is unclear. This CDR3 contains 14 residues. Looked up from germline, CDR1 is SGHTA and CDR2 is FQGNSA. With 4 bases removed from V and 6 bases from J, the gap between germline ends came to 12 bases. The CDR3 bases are TGTGCCAGCAGCTCCCCCCGAGGCCCCGGGGAGCTGTTTTTT. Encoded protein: CASSSPRGPGELFF.

CDR3 sequence reads: CASSLNQETQYF. In DNA, the CDR3 is TGTGCCAGCAGTTTAAATCAGGAGACCCAGTACTTC. The V gene is TRBV28, the J gene TRBJ2-5; unclear D gene. Trimming removed 2 bases from V and 5 bases from J, with 6 bases in between. The CDR3 loop spans 12 amino acids. Germline V gives CDR1 MDHEN, CDR2 SYDVKM.